These 20 T cell receptor beta chains came from one sample sequenced in a study of blood T cells in healthy people across ages. It was with a sample-barcoded 5' primer and a J-beta primer mix that a second PCR of about 6 to 11 cycles was run. TCRdb redid the calling of the 5' RACE reads with MiXCR, one entry per CDR3 protein. The sample has about 1.6 million distinct CDR3 sequences, roughly 30% seen once. The sample comprised blood. These receptors were taken from a young woman in good health.

This clonotype appeared a few times. The CDR3 spells CAISDNSNYGYTF. The CDR3 region has the DNA TGTGCCATCAGTGACAACTCTAACTATGGCTACACCTTC. This sequence joins TRBV10-3 and TRBJ1-2; D not resolved. Germline V gene data show CDR1 as ENHRY and CDR2 as SYGVKD. Trimming took 3 bases from V and 0 from J, leaving 5 bases between them. This CDR3 region has 13 residues.

V gene TRBV4-1 combines with J gene TRBJ2-3; D is tentatively TRBD1 or TRBD2 (6 bases each). Trimming cost V 4 bases and J 2 bases, with 22 bases left between them. CDR1 MGHRA and CDR2 YSYEKL come from the germline V gene. This CDR3 spans 18 amino acids. The CDR3 sequence is CASSLRELGGSVTDTQYF. CDR3 DNA: TGCGCCAGCAGCCTCCGAGAACTAGGGGGGAGTGTCACAGATACGCAGTATTTT.

At least ten counts were recorded for this clonotype. CDR3 in amino acids: CASSLSGDTGELFF. The CDR3 DNA sequence: TGCGCCAGCAGCTTGTCGGGGGACACCGGGGAGCTGTTTTTT. The rearrangement joins TRBV5-1 to TRBJ2-2; D is possibly TRBD2 (6 bases). The V gene's germline CDR1 is SGHRS and CDR2 YFSETQ. The V and J ends lost 1 base and 3 bases respectively, with 7 bases between them. CDR3 size: 14 residues. Full variable domain (missing parts from reference TRBV5-1 and TRBJ2-2): KAGVTQTPRYLIKTRGQQVTLSCSPISGHRSVSWYQQTPGQGLQFLFEYFSETQRNKGNFPGRFSGRQFSNSRSEMNVSTLELGDSALYLCASSLSGDTGELFFGEGSRLTVL.

For this clonotype: Since a much larger clone is just one base distant, this may be a read error. This sequence joins TRBV29-1 and TRBJ1-4, with a tentative D call TRBD1 (5 bases). The CDR3 is 11 amino acids. CDR1 SQVTM and CDR2 ANQGSEA come from the germline V gene. The CDR3 DNA sequence: TGCGGGACGCCCGCGGGTGAAAAACGGTTTTTT. This translates into CGTPAGEKRFF.

Comment on this clonotype: The junction departs from the called germline gene at one end, perhaps through a read error. The gene calls are TRBV15 and TRBJ1-4; weak D call: TRBD1 (5 bases). The CDR3 has 16 amino acids. Germline CDR1 is LNHNV and CDR2 is YYDKDF (reference sequence). CDR3 region: CVTSSDGGAINEKLFF. The CDR3 bases are TGTGTCACCAGCAGCGACGGAGGGGCTATCAATGAAAAACTGTTTTTT.

The chain employs TRBV7-9 and TRBJ2-7; TRBD1 agrees at 9 bases. The CDR3 length is 14 residues. J gave up 4 bases and V 5 bases, and 6 bases lay outside the gene matches. Germline values: CDR1 SEHNR, CDR2 FQNEAQ (reference sequence). CDR3 sequence (DNA): TGTGCCAGCAGCAACCGGGACAGGGTATACGAGCAGTACTTC. This codes for CASSNRDRVYEQYF. Complete variable domain (other parts from reference TRBV7-9 and TRBJ2-7): DTGVSQNPRHKITKRGQNVTFRCDPISEHNRLYWYRQTLGQGPEFLTYFQNEAQLEKSRLLSDRFSAERPKGSFSTLEIQRTEQGDSAMYLCASSNRDRVYEQYFGPGTRLTVT.

The V gene is TRBV30, the J gene TRBJ1-5; TRBD1 agrees at 7 bases. The CDR3 extends over 14 amino acids. V shed 7 bases and J 5 bases; nucleotides not matched to a gene: 11. Germline lookup yields CDR1 GTSNPN and CDR2 SVGIG (reference sequence). The CDR3 DNA follows: TGTGCCTATTCCCGGGACAGTGATCATCAGCCCCAGCATTTT. Translating it yields CAYSRDSDHQPQHF.

The V gene is TRBV4-1, the J gene TRBJ1-2; 8 bases align to TRBD1. The CDR3 is made up of 15 amino acids. Trimming at V came to 3 bases and at J to 7 bases, leaving 10 bases not matched to a gene. Germline-derived CDR1 and CDR2 are MGHRA and YSYEKL. The CDR3 DNA is TGCGCCAGCAGCCACCTTCTTGGACAGGGACGTGGCTACACCTTC. It is translated as CASSHLLGQGRGYTF.

The chain carries TRBV9 and TRBJ2-3; D unresolved. The V gene lost 3 bases and the J gene lost 2 bases, with 16 bases spanning the gap. CDR3 size: 16 residues. From germline, CDR1 is SGDLS and CDR2 YYNGEE. Written as DNA, the CDR3 is TGTGCCAGCAGCGCTTTGGCGGCCCCCTACACAGATACGCAGTATTTT. This encodes CASSALAAPYTDTQYF.

The CDR3 nucleotides read TGCGCCAGCAGCCAAGATGGCCAGACGAATCAGCCCCAGCATTTT. Its translation: CASSQDGQTNQPQHF. The chain employs TRBV4-1 and TRBJ1-5; D unresolved. Germline V gives CDR1 MGHRA, CDR2 YSYEKL. Trimming shortened V by 0 bases and J by 4 bases, and 10 bases separated the two germline ends. The CDR3 is made up of 15 amino acids.

This clonotype was seen more than once but under ten times. At one end, the junction sequence differs from germline, possibly due to a read error. The chain joins TRBV20-1 to TRBJ2-5; D may be TRBD2 (6 bases). Germline CDR1 and CDR2: DFQATT and SNEGSKA (reference sequence). The CDR3 loop spans 14 amino acids. For the CDR3, the DNA is TGCAGTGCTAGCGTCGGGACTCAACAAGAGACCCGGTACTTC. Protein product: CSASVGTQQETRYF.

CDR3 residues: CATSIQGQETQYF. The CDR3 DNA is TGTGCCACCAGCATTCAGGGGCAAGAGACCCAGTACTTC. The chain links TRBV15 to TRBJ2-5; tentative D call: TRBD1 (6 bases). There are 13 residues in the CDR3. The germline gives CDR1 LNHNV, CDR2 YYDKDF (reference sequence). The V end was cut by 4 bases, the J end by 2 bases, with 8 bases between. The full variable domain, rest sourced from reference TRBV15 and TRBJ2-5, is DAMVIQNPRYQVTQFGKPVTLSCSQTLNHNVMYWYQQKSSQAPKLLFHYYDKDFNNEADTPDNFQSRRPNTSFCFLDIRSPGLGDTAMYLCATSIQGQETQYFGPGTRLLVL.

The chain employs TRBV7-9 and TRBJ1-4; no firm D call. Germline V lookup: CDR1 SEHNR, CDR2 FQNEAQ (reference sequence). The CDR3 loop spans 16 amino acids. V lost 5 bases and J lost 3, with 16 bases in between. In DNA, the CDR3 is TGTGCCAGCAGCCCCCTACCGGGATACTCTAATGAAAAACTGTTTTTT. Protein sequence: CASSPLPGYSNEKLFF.

This clonotype showed up just a few times. This rearrangement joins TRBV30 to TRBJ1-2; 8 nucleotides match TRBD1. The trim removed 1 base at V and 4 bases at J, leaving 5 bases unmatched. This CDR3 has 14 amino acids. The germline V gene has CDR1 GTSNPN and CDR2 SVGIG (reference sequence). The chain's CDR3 is CAWSGQGPGYGYTF. In DNA form, the CDR3 reads TGTGCCTGGAGTGGACAGGGGCCTGGCTATGGCTACACCTTC.

With respect to this clonotype: An end of the junction differs from the germline gene, which may be a read error. The chain couples TRBV28 to TRBJ2-7, with 7 nucleotides matching TRBD1. The DNA matches TRBJ2-5 better at its end, which makes the J call doubtful. This CDR3 region has 14 residues. The V gene's germline CDR1 is MDHEN and CDR2 SYDVKM. In DNA form, the CDR3 reads TGTGCCGGCAGGGACGGGACAGCCCAAGAGACCCAGTACTTC. As protein: CAGRDGTAQETQYF.

The chain combines TRBV6-5 with TRBJ2-7; 7 positions match TRBD1. Germline CDR1 reads MNHEY; CDR2 reads SVGAGI. CDR3 length: 14 amino acids. The V and J ends lost 7 bases and 3 bases, in that order; junction bases with no gene match: 9. CDR3: CASTGGGKDYEQYF. The CDR3 bases are TGTGCCAGCACAGGGGGTGGCAAAGACTACGAGCAGTACTTC.

V and J are TRBV7-2 and TRBJ2-5; D not resolved. V lost 1 base and J 0 bases, leaving 9 bases between the germline ends. This CDR3 comprises 15 residues. The V gene's germline CDR1 is SGHTA and CDR2 FQGNSA. CDR3 residues: CASSLDRTHQETQYF. Here the CDR3 DNA reads TGTGCCAGCAGCTTAGATAGGACGCACCAAGAGACCCAGTACTTC.

Ten or more counts support this clonotype. V and J are TRBV3-1 and TRBJ2-7; D may correspond to TRBD1 or TRBD2 (5 bases each). CDR1 is LGHDT and CDR2 is YNNKEL in the germline V gene (reference sequence). V lost 3 bases, J lost 5 bases, and 14 bases lay in between. This CDR3 contains 14 residues. CDR3 nucleotides: TGTGCCAGCAGCCAGGGGACGGATCCTAACGAGCAGTACTTC. This sequence encodes CASSQGTDPNEQYF.

The rearrangement joins TRBV24-1 to TRBJ2-2, with D possibly TRBD1 on 6 matching bases. V was pared by 2 bases and J by 4 bases, with 10 bases between. This CDR3 is built from 15 residues. Germline CDR1 and CDR2: KGHDR and SFDVKD. CDR3 loop: CATSDWTDSTGELFF. CDR3 sequence (DNA): TGTGCCACCAGTGATTGGACAGACAGCACCGGGGAGCTGTTTTTT.

The chain uses TRBV5-1 and TRBJ1-6, with D tentatively TRBD1 (6 bases). CDR1 is SGHRS and CDR2 is YFSETQ in the germline V gene. The CDR3 is made up of 13 amino acids. Trimming left V 5 bases short and J 10 bases short, with 13 bases between. The CDR3 sequence: CASRRHRDSPLHF. CDR3 DNA: TGCGCCAGCAGGCGACACAGGGACTCACCCCTCCACTTT.